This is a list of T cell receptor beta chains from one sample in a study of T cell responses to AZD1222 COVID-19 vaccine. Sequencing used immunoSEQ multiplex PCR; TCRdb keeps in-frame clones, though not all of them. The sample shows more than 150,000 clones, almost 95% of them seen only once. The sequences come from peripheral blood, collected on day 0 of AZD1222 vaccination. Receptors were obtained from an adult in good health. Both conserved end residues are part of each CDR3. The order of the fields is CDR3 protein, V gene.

CASSVDSRGTAEYEQYF,TRBV9
CASSLAQGLFGNQPQHF,TRBV28
CASSRGVYTGELFF,TRBV19
CASSSSPNRDTQYF,TRBV11-2
CASSDAASSSYNEQFF,TRBV6-4
CASSVVPGSYEQYF,TRBV9
CASSSTEGFGNTIYF,TRBV28
CSASFAGVRYEQYF,TRBV20-1
CASRSGGSRNTEAFF,TRBV5-1
CASSLEENYGYTF,TRBV28
CAISDLAGLVNEQFF,TRBV10-3
CASSYSLVGTGELFF,TRBV6-2/TRBV6-3
CASSLSRGRQETQYF,TRBV27
CASSQGSGDIIGSPLHF,TRBV3-1/TRBV3-2
CSVEDPIRGTAYGYTF,TRBV29-1
CSAVHGDEQYF,TRBV20-1
CAIRSQETQYF,TRBV3-1/TRBV3-2
CSASRGQGEAFF,TRBV20-1
CASSQGAEQYF,TRBV6-5
CASSPGGDYGYTF,TRBV28
CASSLARPSYEQYF,TRBV28
CASSWGESTEAFF,TRBV27
CASSGSGISYEQYF,TRBV5-1
CASSRTGRTEAFF,TRBV5-6